The 27 T cell receptor beta chains reported below all come from one sample, sequenced in a study of T-cell memory formation after mild COVID-19. TCRdb re-called the 5' RACE reads with MiXCR, one entry per CDR3 protein. The sample lists 200,000 to 250,000 distinct CDR3 sequences, roughly a tenth occurring once. Specimen: PBMCs or a T cell subset sorted from them (not recorded which). Every receptor here comes from a man younger than 30 who had mild COVID-19 (a few samples of this study predate the infection). Cell type and time point are not known.

This chain joins TRBV28 and TRBJ1-2, with TRBD1 as a possible D gene (6 bases). From germline, CDR1 is MDHEN and CDR2 SYDVKM. This CDR3 has 13 residues. V dropped 4 bases and J dropped 7 bases, with 13 bases sitting between them. Here the CDR3 reads CASSSGQSPGYTF. The CDR3 nucleotides are TGTGCCAGCAGTTCTGGACAGTCTCCTGGCTACACCTTC.

The V call is TRBV7-3, the J call TRBJ2-2; D possibly uses TRBD1 or TRBD2 (5 bases each). CDR3 length equals 17 residues. Per germline, CDR1 SGHTA and CDR2 FQGTGA. The germline V and J ends were trimmed by 1 base and 6 bases, with 18 bases remaining between them. The CDR3 region has the DNA TGTGCCAGCAGCTTAATAGGGACCCCTTTGTCCGCCGGGGAGCTGTTTTTT. It translates to CASSLIGTPLSAGELFF. The complete variable domain, with remaining parts taken from reference TRBV7-3 and TRBJ2-2, reads GAGVSQTPSNKVTEKGKYVELRCDPISGHTALYWYRQSLGQGPEFLIYFQGTGAADDSGLPNDRFFAVRPEGSVSTLKIQRTERGDSAVYLCASSLIGTPLSAGELFFGEGSRLTVL.

This clonotype has a handful of counts. The chain recombines TRBV4-1 with TRBJ1-3; no clear D gene. Germline V gene sequence: CDR1 MGHRA, CDR2 YSYEKL. The V end lost 5 bases, the J end lost 4 bases, and 18 bases lay between the germline ends. This CDR3 comprises 16 residues. The CDR3: CASSDPGRALGNTIYF. The CDR3, as DNA: TGCGCCAGCAGCGATCCGGGCCGAGCATTAGGAAACACCATATATTTT.

This clonotype was counted at least ten times. CDR3: CASSLEVFSYNEQFF. The CDR3 DNA sequence: TGTGCCAGCAGCTTAGAGGTTTTCTCCTACAATGAGCAGTTCTTC. The chain links TRBV7-2 to TRBJ2-1, with D hard to call. CDR1 and CDR2 (germline): SGHTA, FQGNSA. This CDR3 comprises 15 residues. Trimming pared 1 base from V and 0 bases from J, leaving 7 bases between.

This clonotype was seen a few times. The rearrangement uses TRBV7-8 and TRBJ2-5; D gene ambiguous. Germline CDR1 reads SGHVS; CDR2 reads FQNEAQ. The CDR3 runs 12 residues. The V end was cut by 2 bases, the J end by 5 bases, with 6 bases between. This CDR3 reads CASSLQLETQYF. The CDR3 DNA sequence: TGTGCCAGCAGCTTACAGTTGGAGACCCAGTACTTC.

Concerning this clonotype: A much bigger clone sits one base away, suggesting this may be a read error. The rearrangement joins TRBV7-2 to TRBJ2-2, with D unresolved. Germline CDR1 SGHTA, CDR2 FQGNSA. The V and J ends lost 5 bases and 2 bases respectively, with 6 bases between them. The CDR3 has 13 residues. CDR3 sequence: CASSVDNTGELFF. The CDR3 DNA reads TGTGCCAGCAGCGTAGATAACACCGGGGAGCTGTTTTTT.

This clonotype was recorded a few times. The V call is TRBV20-1, the J call TRBJ1-3; 9 positions match TRBD1. This CDR3 is built from 16 residues. The V gene's germline CDR1 is DFQATT and CDR2 SNEGSKA (reference sequence). The CDR3 spells CSAMRQGVISGNTIYF. In nucleotides, the CDR3 is TGCAGCGCAATGAGACAGGGGGTAATCTCTGGAAACACCATATATTTT.

This chain joins TRBV15 and TRBJ2-6, with 9 positions matching TRBD1. Unmatched junction bases numbered 8, after V lost 4 bases and J lost 4 bases. The CDR3 contains 17 residues. The germline gives CDR1 LNHNV, CDR2 YYDKDF (reference sequence). CDR3 in amino acids: CATSTGTGLRGANVLTF. The CDR3 DNA follows: TGTGCCACCAGCACCGGGACAGGGCTTAGGGGGGCCAACGTCCTGACTTTC.

This clonotype was detected a few times. This chain connects TRBV5-1 to TRBJ2-5; the match to TRBD2 covers 9 bases. The V gene's germline CDR1 is SGHRS and CDR2 YFSETQ. This CDR3 region has 16 residues. Trimming took 0 bases from V and 5 from J; bases not matched to a gene: 8. CDR3 residues: CASSLAPAGGSETQYF. The CDR3, as DNA: TGCGCCAGCAGCTTGGCTCCAGCGGGGGGCTCGGAGACCCAGTACTTC.

This clonotype was detected a few times. The chain combines TRBV7-2 with TRBJ1-2; 8 bases fit TRBD1. The CDR3 sequence is 16 residues long. Germline CDR1 reads SGHTA; CDR2 reads FQGNSA. V gave up 3 bases and J gave up 6 bases; unmatched junction bases: 12. The CDR3 nucleotides read TGTGCCAGCAGCTTCTCGGGACAGGTCTCTTTGAATGGCTACACCTTC. Translating gives CASSFSGQVSLNGYTF. Together with reference TRBV7-2 and TRBJ1-2, the CDR3 gives the full variable domain: GAGVSQSPSNKVTEKGKDVELRCDPISGHTALYWYRQSLGQGLEFLIYFQGNSAPDKSGLPSDRFSAERTGGSVSTLTIQRTQQEDSAVYLCASSFSGQVSLNGYTFGSGTRLTVV.

This clonotype turned up a few times. The CDR3 sequence: CASSQDGQGKAFF. Here the CDR3 DNA reads TGTGCCAGCAGCCAAGATGGGCAGGGTAAAGCTTTCTTT. This chain joins TRBV4-2 and TRBJ1-1; possible D gene TRBD1, 5 bases. CDR1 is LGHNA, CDR2 YNFKEQ, per germline. The CDR3 runs to 13 residues. The ends were cut back, 0 bases at V and 9 bases at J, with 11 bases in the middle.

The genes are TRBV5-1 and TRBJ2-4, with D perhaps matching TRBD1 or TRBD2 (6 bases each). The CDR3 has 17 amino acids. V lost 0 bases and J lost 5, with 18 bases in between. From germline, CDR1 is SGHRS and CDR2 YFSETQ. In DNA, the CDR3 is TGCGCCAGCAGCTTGGATGTGGGGGGCGCAGCGGAAAACATTCAGTACTTC. Its translation: CASSLDVGGAAENIQYF.

The J gene is TRBJ2-7, the V gene TRBV7-9; no clear D gene. The CDR3 contains 12 residues. The germline V and J ends were trimmed by 6 bases and 7 bases, with 13 bases remaining between them. CDR1 is SEHNR and CDR2 is FQNEAQ in the germline V gene (reference sequence). DNA of the CDR3: TGTGCCAGCAGTTCGGGTTCGGAGGAGCAGTACGTC. Translation: CASSSGSEEQYV.

The rearrangement links TRBV20-1 to TRBJ2-1, with D perhaps matching TRBD1 (5 bases). The CDR3 totals 12 residues. V lost 4 bases and J lost 7, with 11 bases in between. Germline-derived CDR1 and CDR2 are DFQATT and SNEGSKA (reference sequence). The CDR3 reads CSATSKGNEQFF. CDR3 bases: TGCAGTGCTACTTCAAAGGGGAATGAGCAGTTCTTC.

This clonotype was seen more than once but under ten times. The J gene is TRBJ1-2, the V gene TRBV12-3 or TRBV12-4; D is uncertain. The CDR3 contains 13 residues. V lost 6 bases, J lost 8 bases, and 16 bases lay in between. The CDR3 loop reads CASSFGQPLGYTF. Here the CDR3 DNA reads TGTGCCAGCAGCTTCGGTCAGCCATTAGGCTACACCTTC.

This clonotype came up a few times. This chain connects TRBV7-9 to TRBJ2-7, with TRBD1 matching 8 bases. V was pared by 3 bases and J by 6 bases, with 7 bases of the junction left unmatched. The CDR3 is 14 amino acids. Germline V CDR1 and CDR2: SEHNR, FQNEAQ (reference sequence). In DNA, the CDR3 is TGTGCCAGCAGCTTGGGACAGGACTTCTTCGAGCAGTACTTC. Translation gives CASSLGQDFFEQYF.

This clonotype showed up just a few times. The chain links TRBV12-3 or TRBV12-4 to TRBJ1-2; perhaps TRBD1 as D (6 bases). The length of the CDR3 is 13 residues. V was trimmed by 6 bases and J by 5 bases, leaving 13 bases between them. DNA for the CDR3: TGTGCCAGCAGCTCTGGACAGAGTTATGGCTACACCTTC. It translates to CASSSGQSYGYTF.

In its sample, this clonotype was seen a few times. This chain uses TRBV5-1 with TRBJ1-2; D may be TRBD1 (6 bases). The CDR3 sequence is 18 residues long. CDR1 is SGHRS, CDR2 YFSETQ, per germline. Trimming shortened V by 0 bases and J by 10 bases, and 28 bases separated the two germline ends. CDR3 loop: CASSLAAGGASVGGDYTF. The CDR3 DNA reads as TGCGCCAGCAGCTTGGCCGCGGGGGGCGCTTCGGTAGGGGGAGACTACACCTTC.

The V and J genes are TRBV18 and TRBJ1-4; D not resolved. Trimming took off 3 bases at V and 6 bases at J, with 17 bases between the two ends. The germline V gene encodes CDR1 KGHSH and CDR2 LQKENI. The CDR3 extends over 16 amino acids. The CDR3 reads CASSPTTRTGDEKLFF. In DNA form, the CDR3 reads TGTGCCAGCTCACCGACTACAAGGACTGGGGATGAAAAACTGTTTTTT.

This clonotype was counted between two and nine times. The CDR3 sequence: CASSSTGVREKLFF. As DNA, the CDR3 is TGTGCCAGCAGCTCGACAGGGGTTCGGGAAAAACTGTTTTTT. V usage is TRBV7-8 and J usage is TRBJ1-4, with 8 bases fitting TRBD1. After removal of 4 bases from V and 8 bases from J, the junction contained 6 bases not matched to a gene. Germline CDR1 SGHVS, CDR2 FQNEAQ. This CDR3 contains 14 residues.

In this sample, this clonotype turned up a few times. J is TRBJ1-1 and V is TRBV3-1, with a tentative D call TRBD1 (5 bases). Germline loops: CDR1 LGHDT, CDR2 YNNKEL (reference sequence). The V end lost 4 bases, the J end lost 10 bases, and 13 bases lay between the germline ends. The CDR3 totals 12 residues. The CDR3 is CASSPADSGAFF. The CDR3 nucleotides are TGTGCCAGCAGCCCCGCTGACAGCGGAGCTTTCTTT.

This clonotype was picked up a small number of times. This sequence joins TRBV20-1 and TRBJ2-5, with 8 nucleotides matching TRBD2. Trimming cost V 6 bases and J 5 bases; bases outside gene matches: 8. The CDR3 runs 13 residues. The germline CDR1 and CDR2 sequences are DFQATT and SNEGSKA (reference sequence). For the CDR3, the DNA is TGCAGTGCCCCGCGGGAGGCGTGGGAGACCCAGTACTTC. This encodes CSAPREAWETQYF.

The V and J genes are TRBV20-1 and TRBJ2-1, with TRBD2 matching over 10 bases. This CDR3 region has 16 residues. Germline V gene data show CDR1 as DFQATT and CDR2 as SNEGSKA (reference sequence). V lost 0 bases to trimming and J lost 7 bases; unmatched junction nucleotides: 9. The CDR3 DNA is TGCAGTGCTAGAGACCCTACTAGCGGGGAAAGGAATGAGCAGTTCTTC. Translated, it gives CSARDPTSGERNEQFF.

This clonotype was detected a few times. The rearrangement joins TRBV4-1 to TRBJ2-6; D is undetermined. V was pared by 7 bases and J by 1 base, with 5 bases between. The V gene's germline CDR1 is MGHRA and CDR2 YSYEKL. This CDR3 is 13 amino acids long. The CDR3 region is CASTTSGANVLTF. CDR3 DNA sequence: TGCGCCAGCACAACATCTGGGGCCAACGTCCTGACTTTC.

This clonotype has ten or more counts. The chain is built from TRBV4-3 and TRBJ2-2; D is unresolved. V was trimmed by 0 bases and J by 3 bases, leaving 8 bases between them. The CDR3 is 15 residues long. Looked up from germline, CDR1 is LGHNA and CDR2 is YSLEER. CDR3 DNA sequence: TGCGCCAGCAGCCAAGACAGGACCTACACCGGGGAGCTGTTTTTT. It is translated as CASSQDRTYTGELFF.

This clonotype was seen a handful of times. This chain links TRBV10-3 with TRBJ1-2; the D is unclear. Trimming pared 3 bases from V and 5 bases from J, leaving 7 bases between. Germline CDR1 and CDR2: ENHRY and SYGVKD. This CDR3 spans 12 amino acids. The CDR3 sequence: CAISDGGYGYTF. CDR3 DNA: TGTGCCATCAGTGACGGCGGGTATGGCTACACCTTC.

The chain links TRBV5-1 to TRBJ1-1; D is possibly TRBD1 (5 bases). CDR3 length: 15 amino acids. The germline CDR1 and CDR2 sequences are SGHRS and YFSETQ. V lost 4 bases to trimming and J lost 5 bases, with 18 bases between them. The CDR3 protein is CASSSLPSRGTEAFF. In DNA, the CDR3 is TGCGCCAGCAGCAGCCTACCGTCCCGGGGGACTGAAGCTTTCTTT. The variable domain in full, completed from reference TRBV5-1 and TRBJ1-1, reads KAGVTQTPRYLIKTRGQQVTLSCSPISGHRSVSWYQQTPGQGLQFLFEYFSETQRNKGNFPGRFSGRQFSNSRSEMNVSTLELGDSALYLCASSSLPSRGTEAFFGQGTRLTVV.